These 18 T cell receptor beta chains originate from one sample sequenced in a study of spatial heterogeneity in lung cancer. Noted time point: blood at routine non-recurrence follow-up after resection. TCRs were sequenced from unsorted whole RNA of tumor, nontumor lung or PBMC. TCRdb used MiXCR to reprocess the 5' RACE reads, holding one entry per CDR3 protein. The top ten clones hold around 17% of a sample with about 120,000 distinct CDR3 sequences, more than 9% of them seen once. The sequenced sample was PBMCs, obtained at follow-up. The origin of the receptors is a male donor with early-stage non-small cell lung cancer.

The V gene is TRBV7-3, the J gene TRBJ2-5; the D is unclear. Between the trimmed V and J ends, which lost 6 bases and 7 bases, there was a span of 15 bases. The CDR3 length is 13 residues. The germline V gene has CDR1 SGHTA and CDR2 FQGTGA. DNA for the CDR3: TGTGCCAGCAGTTCCGAGGTGCCGGGGACCCAGTACTTC. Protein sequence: CASSSEVPGTQYF.

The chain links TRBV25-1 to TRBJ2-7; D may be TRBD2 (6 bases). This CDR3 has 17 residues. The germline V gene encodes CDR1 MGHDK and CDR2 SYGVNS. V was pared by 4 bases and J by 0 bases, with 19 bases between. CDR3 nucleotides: TGTGCCAGCAGTGCACCCACCGGGACTTCAAACTCCTACGAGCAGTACTTC. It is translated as CASSAPTGTSNSYEQYF.

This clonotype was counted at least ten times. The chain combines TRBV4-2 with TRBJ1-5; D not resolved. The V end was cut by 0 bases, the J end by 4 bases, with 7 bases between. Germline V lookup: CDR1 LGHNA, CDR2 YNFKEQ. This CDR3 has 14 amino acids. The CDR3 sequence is CASSQDGSNQPQHF. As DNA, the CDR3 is TGTGCCAGCAGCCAAGATGGGTCAAATCAGCCCCAGCATTTT.

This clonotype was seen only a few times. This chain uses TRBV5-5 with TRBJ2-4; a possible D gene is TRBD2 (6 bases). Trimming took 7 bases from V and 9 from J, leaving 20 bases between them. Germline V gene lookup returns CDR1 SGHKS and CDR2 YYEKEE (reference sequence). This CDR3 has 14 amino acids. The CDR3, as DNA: TGTGCCAGCTCCAGTGGAGGGGCCGGGGGCATTCAGTACTTC. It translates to CASSSGGAGGIQYF.

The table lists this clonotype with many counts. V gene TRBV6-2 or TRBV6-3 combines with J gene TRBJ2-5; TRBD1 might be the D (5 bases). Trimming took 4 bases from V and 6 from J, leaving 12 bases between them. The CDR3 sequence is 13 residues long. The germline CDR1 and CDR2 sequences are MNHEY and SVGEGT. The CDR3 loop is CASSFAGIKTQYF. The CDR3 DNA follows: TGTGCCAGCAGTTTCGCAGGGATCAAGACCCAGTACTTC.

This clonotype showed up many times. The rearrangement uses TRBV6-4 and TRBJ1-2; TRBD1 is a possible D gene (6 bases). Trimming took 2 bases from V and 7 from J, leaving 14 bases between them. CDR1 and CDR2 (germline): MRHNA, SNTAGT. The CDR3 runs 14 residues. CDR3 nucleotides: TGTGCCAGCAGTGACGGGGGGGCGTCGTTTGGCTACACCTTC. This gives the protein CASSDGGASFGYTF.

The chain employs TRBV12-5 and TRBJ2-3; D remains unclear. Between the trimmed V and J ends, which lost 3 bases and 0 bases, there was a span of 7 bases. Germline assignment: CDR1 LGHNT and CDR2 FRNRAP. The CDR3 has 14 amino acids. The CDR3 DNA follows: TGTGCTAGTGGTTTTGGGCAGAGCACAGATACGCAGTATTTT. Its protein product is CASGFGQSTDTQYF.

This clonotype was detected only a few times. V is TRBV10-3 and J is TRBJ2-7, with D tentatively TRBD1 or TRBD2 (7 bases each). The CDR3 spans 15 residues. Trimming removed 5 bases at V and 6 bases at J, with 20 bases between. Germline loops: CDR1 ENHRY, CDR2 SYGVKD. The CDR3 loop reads CAISPDLDREGEQYF. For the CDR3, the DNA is TGTGCCATCAGTCCCGATCTTGACAGGGAGGGCGAGCAGTACTTC.

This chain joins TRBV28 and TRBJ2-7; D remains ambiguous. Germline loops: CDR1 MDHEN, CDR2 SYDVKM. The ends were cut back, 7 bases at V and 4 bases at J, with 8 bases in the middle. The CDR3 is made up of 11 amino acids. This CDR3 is CASTKMYEQYF. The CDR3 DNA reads TGTGCCAGCACTAAGATGTACGAGCAGTACTTC.

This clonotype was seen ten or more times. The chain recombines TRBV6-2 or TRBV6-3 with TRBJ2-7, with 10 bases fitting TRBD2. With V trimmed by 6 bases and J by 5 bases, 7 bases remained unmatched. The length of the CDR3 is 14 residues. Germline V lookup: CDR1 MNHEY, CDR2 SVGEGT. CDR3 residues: CASSLLAGVDEQYF. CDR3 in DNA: TGTGCCAGCAGCCTTCTAGCGGGGGTCGACGAGCAGTACTTC.

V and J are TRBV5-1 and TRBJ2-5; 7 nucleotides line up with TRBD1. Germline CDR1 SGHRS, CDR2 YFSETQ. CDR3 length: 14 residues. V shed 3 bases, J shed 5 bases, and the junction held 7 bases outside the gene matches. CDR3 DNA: TGCGCCAGCAGCTCACAACTACAGGGGGAGACCCAGTACTTC. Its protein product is CASSSQLQGETQYF.

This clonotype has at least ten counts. CDR3 loop: CASSLEDSTGELFF. CDR3 coding DNA: TGTGCCAGCAGCCTGGAGGACTCCACCGGGGAGCTGTTTTTT. The rearrangement links TRBV6-4 to TRBJ2-2; maybe TRBD2 (5 bases). Trimming pared 6 bases from V and 4 bases from J, leaving 12 bases between. Germline values: CDR1 MRHNA, CDR2 SNTAGT. There are 14 residues in the CDR3.

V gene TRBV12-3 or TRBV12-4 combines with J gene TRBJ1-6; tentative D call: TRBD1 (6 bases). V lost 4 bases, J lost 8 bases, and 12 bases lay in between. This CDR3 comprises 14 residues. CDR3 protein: CASSSNRVYSPLHF. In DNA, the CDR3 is TGTGCCAGCAGTTCGAACAGGGTTTATTCACCCCTCCACTTT.

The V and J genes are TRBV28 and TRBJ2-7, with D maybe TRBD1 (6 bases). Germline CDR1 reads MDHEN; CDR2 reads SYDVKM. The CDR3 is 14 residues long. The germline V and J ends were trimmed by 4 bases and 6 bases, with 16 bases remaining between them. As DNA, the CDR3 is TGTGCCAGCAGTTCCCCGGGACATGTTAGCGAGCAGTACTTC. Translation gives CASSSPGHVSEQYF. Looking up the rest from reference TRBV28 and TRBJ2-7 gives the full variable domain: DVKVTQSSRYLVKRTGEKVFLECVQDMDHENMFWYRQDPGLGLRLIYFSYDVKMKEKGDIPEGYSVSREKKERFSLILESASTNQTSMYLCASSSPGHVSEQYFGPGTRLTVT.

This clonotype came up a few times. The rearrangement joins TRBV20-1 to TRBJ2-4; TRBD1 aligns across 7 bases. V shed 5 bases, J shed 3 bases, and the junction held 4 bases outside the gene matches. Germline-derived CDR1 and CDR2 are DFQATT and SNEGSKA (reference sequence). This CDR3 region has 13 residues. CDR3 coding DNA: TGCAGTGCTCCCGACAGGGTCAAAAACATTCAGTACTTC. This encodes CSAPDRVKNIQYF.

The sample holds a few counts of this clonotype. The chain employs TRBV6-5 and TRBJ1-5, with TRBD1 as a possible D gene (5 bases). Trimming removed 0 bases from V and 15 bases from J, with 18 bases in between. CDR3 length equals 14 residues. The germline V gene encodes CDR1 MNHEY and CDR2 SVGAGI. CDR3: CASSYSKGQGTRHF. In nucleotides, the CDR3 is TGTGCCAGCAGTTACTCGAAAGGACAAGGGACCCGGCATTTT.

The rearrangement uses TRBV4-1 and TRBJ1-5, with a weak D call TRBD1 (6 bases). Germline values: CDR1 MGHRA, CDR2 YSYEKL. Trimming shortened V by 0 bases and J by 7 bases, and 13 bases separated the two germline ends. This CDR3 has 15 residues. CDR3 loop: CASSQEKQGTQPQHF. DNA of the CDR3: TGCGCCAGCAGCCAAGAAAAGCAGGGGACACAGCCCCAGCATTTT.

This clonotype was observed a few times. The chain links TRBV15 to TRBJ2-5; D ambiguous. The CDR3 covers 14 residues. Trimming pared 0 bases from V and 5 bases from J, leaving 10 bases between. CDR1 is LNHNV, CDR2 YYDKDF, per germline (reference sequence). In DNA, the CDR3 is TGTGCCACCAGCAGAGATCTTAGTTCGGAGACCCAGTACTTC. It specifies CATSRDLSSETQYF.